The sequence of this TCR beta chain was determined in a study of blood T cell repertoires in COVID-19. Study background: Spain, Italy and the United States supplied samples that represented acute and convalescent COVID-19. PBMCs, B-cell-depleted T cells, or T cells provided the cDNA or gDNA that made up the material.

Assay: immunoSEQ multiplex PCR; the TCRdb copy retains only in-frame clones and omits some. In the table there are about 170,000 clones, approximately 87% of which are singletons. Those who participated ranged in age from 18 to 89 years and resided in about two dozen US areas. CDR3 length: 15 amino acids. Germline values: CDR1 SGHVS, CDR2 FQNEAQ. Trimming pared 2 bases from V and 9 bases from J, leaving 19 bases between. The sample comprised PBMCs or T cells enriched from blood (not recorded which). This chain joins TRBV7-8 and TRBJ1-2; D call uncertain. The origin of this receptor is a woman aged 50 to 60 who had recovered from COVID-19. The CDR3 region has the DNA TGTGCCAGCAGCTTACCGCGTGAGGGCACGAATAGCTACACCTTC. Translating it yields CASSLPREGTNSYTF.